Below, one TCR beta chain is given with its context. These data come from a study of T cell responses to AZD1222 COVID-19 vaccine. The protocol was immunoSEQ multiplex PCR, while the TCRdb copy is restricted to in-frame clones and leaves out a portion. This table holds 130,000 or so clones, roughly 91% found once. Sequencing used peripheral blood, obtained on day 0 of AZD1222 vaccination. This clonotype originated in an adult in good health.

The CDR3 DNA sequence: TGCAGCGTGGGGGACAAGGGGCGTGGGGATGGCTACACCTTC. This gives the protein CSVGDKGRGDGYTF. This sequence joins TRBV29-1 and TRBJ1-2, with D perhaps matching TRBD1 (6 bases). CDR3 length: 14 residues. Looked up from germline, CDR1 is SQVTM and CDR2 is ANQGSEA. Trimming took off 6 bases at V and 6 bases at J, with 20 bases between the two ends.